The present entry profiles one T cell receptor beta chain with its context. Antigen specificity is unknown. The source of the sample is a study of shared clonotypes between healthy human individuals. Study results and caveats: Only blood was sampled; tissue repertoires likely differ. Sharing across a handful of donors was seen in 4% to 6.5% of naive CD4 clonotypes.

The V end was cut by 3 bases, the J end by 0 bases, with 14 bases between. Germline V CDR1 and CDR2: LNHNV, YYDKDF (reference sequence). The CDR3 length is 16 residues. Researchers ran the assay at a deep level. The method was immunoSEQ multiplex PCR; TCRdb's version includes in-frame clones alone and lacks a portion of them. The sample carries about 1,900,000 clones, approximately 94% recorded once. CD45RO-negative CD8 cells positively selected for CCR7 made up the naive population, which excluded terminally differentiated effector memory CD45RA+ cells. This clonotype was obtained from a man between 18 and 29 years old in good health. Sequenced sample: naive CD8+ T cells sorted from blood. The chain carries TRBV15 and TRBJ1-1, with D unresolved. In nucleotides, the CDR3 is TGTGCCACCAGCAGGGTACTGGAGGGCTTGAACACTGAAGCTTTCTTT. It yields the protein CATSRVLEGLNTEAFF.